Shown below are 14 T cell receptor beta chains from a single sample sequenced in a study of identical twins. TCRdb re-called the 5' RACE reads with MiXCR, one entry per CDR3 protein. The sample lists hundreds of thousands of distinct CDR3 sequences, around 6% occurring once. Sequenced: naive T cells sorted from blood. The receptors originated from a man between 18 and 35 years old in good health.

This clonotype was seen ten or more times. The chain is built from TRBV20-1 and TRBJ2-1, with D maybe TRBD2 (6 bases). The CDR3 extends over 13 amino acids. Between the trimmed V and J ends, which lost 6 bases and 5 bases, there was a span of 14 bases. CDR1 DFQATT and CDR2 SNEGSKA come from the germline V gene (reference sequence). CDR3 loop: CSALGERDNEQFF. DNA of the CDR3: TGCAGTGCCCTCGGTGAGCGGGACAATGAGCAGTTCTTC.

This clonotype was seen ten or more times. The chain links TRBV5-1 to TRBJ2-3, with 10 nucleotides matching TRBD2. The length of the CDR3 is 18 residues. The trim removed 4 bases at V and 4 bases at J, leaving 15 bases unmatched. CDR1 SGHRS and CDR2 YFSETQ come from the germline V gene. CDR3 in DNA: TGCGCCAGCAGCATTCTAGCGGGAGCTTTAGGGATGGCAGATACGCAGTATTTT. This translates into CASSILAGALGMADTQYF.

This clonotype was picked up a small number of times. The genes are TRBV5-5 and TRBJ2-7, with 7 positions matching TRBD1. The trim removed 4 bases at V and 3 bases at J, leaving 4 bases unmatched. The CDR3 is 13 residues long. CDR1 is SGHKS and CDR2 is YYEKEE in the germline V gene (reference sequence). Here the CDR3 DNA reads TGTGCCAGCAGCACGGGACAGTTCTACGAGCAGTACGTC. This translates into CASSTGQFYEQYV.

The chain combines TRBV6-1 with TRBJ2-1; 9 bases map to TRBD1. Trimming at V came to 5 bases and at J to 5 bases, leaving 16 bases not matched to a gene. Germline V gene sequence: CDR1 MNHNS, CDR2 SASEGT. This CDR3 comprises 18 residues. The CDR3 region has the DNA TGTGCCAGCAGTACACTCCGCCCCGGGACAGGGAAGGACAATGAGCAGTTCTTC. Translation: CASSTLRPGTGKDNEQFF.

This clonotype was counted between two and nine times. DNA for the CDR3: TGCAGTGCCCGGGACCTACTGGCGGGCGAGCAGTACGTC. Amino acid sequence: CSARDLLAGEQYV. This chain joins TRBV20-1 and TRBJ2-7; D may correspond to TRBD1 or TRBD2 (5 bases each). The CDR3 length is 13 residues. Per germline, CDR1 DFQATT and CDR2 SNEGSKA (reference sequence). V dropped 6 bases and J dropped 6 bases, with 18 bases sitting between them.

This clonotype turned up a few times. The rearrangement joins TRBV5-6 to TRBJ2-1; TRBD2 agrees at 14 bases. CDR3 length: 18 residues. CDR1 is SGHDT, CDR2 YYEEEE, per germline. V trimming: 0 bases; J trimming: 6 bases; junction bases outside the gene matches: 8. Here the CDR3 DNA reads TGTGCCAGCAGCTTGGGGGGACTAGCGGGAGTTTATCTCAATGAGCAGTTCTTC. Encoded protein: CASSLGGLAGVYLNEQFF. Full variable domain (missing parts from reference TRBV5-6 and TRBJ2-1): DAGVTQSPTHLIKTRGQQVTLRCSPKSGHDTVSWYQQALGQGPQFIFQYYEEEERQRGNFPDRFSGHQFPNYSSELNVNALLLGDSALYLCASSLGGLAGVYLNEQFFGPGTRLTVL.

This clonotype has ten or more counts. This chain connects TRBV5-1 to TRBJ1-2; D uncertain. Trimming cost V 0 bases and J 0 bases, with 3 bases left between them. CDR1 is SGHRS and CDR2 is YFSETQ in the germline V gene. CDR3 size: 13 residues. CDR3 nucleotide sequence: TGCGCCAGCAGCTTGGGGTCTAACTATGGCTACACCTTC. Protein sequence: CASSLGSNYGYTF.

In this sample, this clonotype turned up many times. The J gene is TRBJ2-3, the V gene TRBV29-1; TRBD2 matches at 11 bases. The germline V gene encodes CDR1 SQVTM and CDR2 ANQGSEA. The CDR3 contains 17 residues. With V trimmed by 0 bases and J by 9 bases, 14 bases remained unmatched. The CDR3 coding sequence is TGCAGCGTTGAAGAGGGGACCGGGACTAGCGGTACTGAGACGCAGTATTTT. It translates to CSVEEGTGTSGTETQYF.

This clonotype was seen ten or more times. The J gene is TRBJ1-5, the V gene TRBV12-3 or TRBV12-4; D may be TRBD1 (5 bases). The CDR3 consists of 15 residues. Deletions cut 6 bases from V and 2 bases from J, with 14 bases between. DNA for the CDR3: TGTGCCAGCAGCCCGGGGGTCGCGGGCAATCAGCCCCAGCATTTT. This codes for CASSPGVAGNQPQHF.

This clonotype was picked up many times. This chain uses TRBV5-5 with TRBJ2-1; unclear D gene. Trimming took off 4 bases at V and 4 bases at J, with 12 bases between the two ends. Germline V gene lookup returns CDR1 SGHKS and CDR2 YYEKEE (reference sequence). The CDR3 is 14 residues long. CDR3 coding DNA: TGTGCCAGCAGCCTTGGTAGGCAGTACAATGAGCAGTTCTTC. Translation: CASSLGRQYNEQFF. Full variable domain (remainder filled in from reference TRBV5-5 and TRBJ2-1): DAGVTQSPTHLIKTRGQQVTLRCSPISGHKSVSWYQQVLGQGPQFIFQYYEKEERGRGNFPDRFSARQFPNYSSELNVNALLLGDSALYLCASSLGRQYNEQFFGPGTRLTVL.

This clonotype was seen a few times. CDR3 DNA: TGTGCCAGCAGTACAGGGGTGGGAGATACGCAGTATTTT. This codes for CASSTGVGDTQYF. This rearrangement joins TRBV11-2 to TRBJ2-3; 7 bases map to TRBD1. The CDR3 is 13 residues long. V lost 6 bases, J lost 5 bases, and 5 bases stayed unmatched. In germline, CDR1 is SGHAT, CDR2 FQNNGV.

This clonotype was detected only a few times. The rearrangement joins TRBV24-1 to TRBJ1-1, with 7 positions matching TRBD1. The CDR3 has 15 residues. V shed 3 bases and J 0 bases; nucleotides not matched to a gene: 3. Germline V gene lookup returns CDR1 KGHDR and CDR2 SFDVKD. This chain's CDR3 is CATSDAGGLNTEAFF. CDR3 in DNA: TGTGCCACCAGTGATGCAGGGGGGCTGAACACTGAAGCTTTCTTT.

About this clonotype: The CDR3 end shows no conserved phenylalanine or tryptophan, and so a read error is likely. This chain connects TRBV29-1 to TRBJ2-3; TRBD2 matches at 13 bases. Germline V gives CDR1 SQVTM, CDR2 ANQGSEA. The junction had 6 bases not matched to a gene; V was cut back by 1 base and J by 2 bases. The CDR3 contains 17 residues. CDR3 bases: TGCAGCGTTGAAGGGTGGGGACTAGCGGGACCCACAGATACGCAGTATTCT. Its translation: CSVEGWGLAGPTDTQYS.

The sample holds many counts of this clonotype. The chain recombines TRBV4-1 with TRBJ1-1, with 9 bases that match TRBD1. This CDR3 is built from 14 residues. With 1 base clipped from V and 6 bases from J, the junction kept 3 bases outside the gene matches. Germline values: CDR1 MGHRA, CDR2 YSYEKL. The DNA for the CDR3 is TGCGCCAGCAGCCAAGGGGACAGGGTTTCTGAAGCTTTCTTT. Translating gives CASSQGDRVSEAFF.